This entry describes one T cell receptor beta chain. This CDR3 spans 15 amino acids. CDR1 is SGHDN and CDR2 is FVKESK in the germline V gene. V lost 3 bases and J lost 9; bases outside the gene matches: 6. Data came from immunoSEQ multiplex PCR; TCRdb stores just in-frame clones and leaves some out. Altogether approximately 290,000 clones are present, around 85% being singletons, with the ten largest covering 0.87%. These data belong to a study of blood T cell repertoires in COVID-19. This TCR was recovered from a human donor with COVID-19, enrolled during active disease. The donor label of this sample is uncertain. The specimen sequenced was peripheral blood. The genes are TRBV14 and TRBJ1-6; the match to TRBD1 covers 9 bases. As DNA, the CDR3 is TGTGCCAGCAGCCAGAACAGGGGGCGCGGTTCACCCCTCCACTTT. As protein: CASSQNRGRGSPLHF.